This note documents a single T cell receptor (beta chain) sequence. Its specificity is not known. In the PCR, 60 Vbeta and 13 Jbeta primers were used. Only in-frame clones appear in the TCRdb table, and some are missing; sequencing was by immunoSEQ multiplex PCR. The profile shows approximately 79,000 clones, around 76% of them singletons. This sample is drawn from a study of cytomegalovirus exposure and HLA in healthy donors. Trimming stripped 3 bases from V and 4 bases from J, with 11 bases between. The CDR3 contains 14 residues. Germline CDR1 is SGHNT and CDR2 is YENEEA. General study results and limits: Immune exposure was documented only through CMV serostatus. The analysis excluded some indistinguishable V segments, including TRBV6-2 and TRBV6-3.

The clonotype originates from a male donor in good health and CMV-seropositive. The chain uses TRBV11-3 and TRBJ2-3; D possibly corresponds to TRBD2 (6 bases). Source material: PBMCs. CDR3 amino acids: CASSLRESPDTQYF. CDR3 in DNA: TGTGCCAGCAGCTTGCGGGAATCCCCAGATACGCAGTATTTT.